The entry below gives a single TCR beta chain sequence along with its context. Adults between roughly 18 and 89 years of age took part from approximately 24 US areas. Cohorts were assigned according to the clinical history that participants reported. The assay was immunoSEQ multiplex PCR, and TCRdb's table has in-frame clones only and misses some. Of 50,000 to 70,000 clones in the sample, roughly two thirds were seen once. These data originate in a study of blood T cell repertoires in COVID-19. Sequenced input: PBMCs or T cells enriched from blood (not recorded which). This receptor was obtained from a woman in her sixties who had been exposed to COVID-19.

This CDR3 is CASSASEGVSPLHF. As DNA, the CDR3 is TGTGCCAGCAGCGCCAGTGAGGGGGTTTCACCCCTCCACTTT. V is TRBV7-9 and J is TRBJ1-6, with D possibly matching TRBD1 (6 bases). Trimming left V 5 bases short and J 9 bases short, with 14 bases between. This CDR3 comprises 14 residues. Germline values: CDR1 SEHNR, CDR2 FQNEAQ (reference sequence).